The present T cell receptor (beta chain) was sequenced within a study of blood T cell repertoires in COVID-19. In the study overall: Specimens from acute and convalescent COVID-19 originated in the United States, Italy and Spain. T cells, B-cell-depleted T cells, or PBMCs supplied cDNA or gDNA.

Authors' data handling: Reference gene primer amplification in the assay estimated nucleated cell counts. Sequencing used immunoSEQ multiplex PCR; TCRdb keeps in-frame clones, though not all of them. The DNA gave D and trimming, while V, J and clone size come from that table. This table holds fewer than 150,000 clones, roughly 80% found once. CDR1 and CDR2 (germline): MNHEY, SVGAGI. Trimming removed 2 bases from V and 4 bases from J, with 14 bases in between. The CDR3 has 15 amino acids. This clonotype was obtained from a man aged 45 to 65 with acute or convalescent COVID-19. The gene calls are TRBV6-5 and TRBJ1-1; a weak D match, TRBD1 (6 bases). Input material: peripheral blood. As DNA, the CDR3 is TGTGCCAGCAGTTACCAACATACAGGGATCACTGAAGCTTTCTTT. This encodes CASSYQHTGITEAFF.